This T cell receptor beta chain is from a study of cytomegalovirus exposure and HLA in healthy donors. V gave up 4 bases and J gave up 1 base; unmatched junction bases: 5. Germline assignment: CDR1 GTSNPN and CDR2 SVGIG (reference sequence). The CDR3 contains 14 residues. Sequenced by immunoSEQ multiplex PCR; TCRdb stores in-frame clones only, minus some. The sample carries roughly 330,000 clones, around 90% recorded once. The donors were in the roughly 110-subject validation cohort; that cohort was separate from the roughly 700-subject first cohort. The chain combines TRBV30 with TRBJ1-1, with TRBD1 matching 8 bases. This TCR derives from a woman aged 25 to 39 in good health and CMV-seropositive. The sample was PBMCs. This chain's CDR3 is CAWTGGAGNTEAFF. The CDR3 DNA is TGTGCCTGGACAGGGGGCGCGGGGAACACTGAAGCTTTCTTT.